The next 12 T cell receptor beta chains were all read from a single sample in a study of identifying expanded T cells in peripheral blood (dated by TCRdb to the late 2010s). The protocol used for the library was the immunoSEQ multiplex PCR assay. TCRdb provides this immuneACCESS table in a form limited to in-frame rearrangements. Some clones are lacking; in checked studies, under half of them reflect an unresolved V gene, and why the rest are absent is not known. Within this sample are 100,000 or so clones, with over 80% of them counted one time only. The ten largest clones take up 4.5% to 6.5% of the sample. What was sequenced was blood. The receptors come from a person aged 18-69 years in good health.

CDR3 in amino acids: CASSLDSVNYGYTF. The CDR3 DNA reads as TGTGCCAGCAGCTTAGACTCAGTAAACTATGGCTACACCTTC. The chain uses TRBV11-3 and TRBJ1-2; D unclear. CDR1 and CDR2 from the germline V gene are SGHNT and YENEEA. V was shortened by 0 bases and J by 2 bases, with 7 bases between the two germline ends. This CDR3 is 14 amino acids long.

Only one count was recorded for this clone. This sequence joins TRBV6-1 and TRBJ2-5; D is uncertain. This CDR3 has 14 residues. CDR1 MNHNS and CDR2 SASEGT come from the germline V gene. V lost 5 bases and J 5 bases, leaving 15 bases between the germline ends. The CDR3 sequence is CASSPVEPLETQYF. The CDR3 DNA follows: TGTGCCAGCAGTCCCGTGGAGCCCTTGGAGACCCAGTACTTC.

This chain links TRBV19 with TRBJ1-2; D is possibly TRBD1 (5 bases). Germline V gives CDR1 LNHDA, CDR2 SQIVND (reference sequence). Trimming pared 4 bases from V and 3 bases from J, leaving 15 bases between. CDR3 length: 15 amino acids. The CDR3 nucleotides are TGTGCCAGTAGTAAGGGGCTCAAATCTGACTATGGCTACACCTTC. It specifies CASSKGLKSDYGYTF.

The chain couples TRBV2 to TRBJ1-1, with 8 bases aligning to TRBD1. This CDR3 contains 15 residues. In germline, CDR1 is SNHLY, CDR2 FYNNEI. The V gene end was trimmed by 7 bases and the J gene end by 5 bases; junction bases not matched to a gene: 12. CDR3 in DNA: TGTGCCAGCACCGGGGGCAACAACAGGGGGACTGAAGCTTTCTTT. Translating gives CASTGGNNRGTEAFF.

CDR3 in amino acids: CASSPGTGGRGYTF. CDR3 DNA sequence: TGTGCCAGCAGCCCTGGGACAGGGGGCCGTGGCTACACCTTC. The rearrangement links TRBV7-8 to TRBJ1-2; TRBD1 matches 12 bases. The CDR3 totals 14 residues. The V gene end was trimmed by 5 bases and the J gene end by 7 bases; junction bases not matched to a gene: 5. In germline, CDR1 is SGHVS, CDR2 FQNEAQ.

CDR3 nucleotide sequence: TGCGCCAGCAGCGTGACATCGCTGAGCTCCTACGAGCAGTACTTC. It encodes CASSVTSLSSYEQYF. The V and J genes are TRBV5-1 and TRBJ2-7; no firm D call. The CDR3 runs to 15 residues. Germline CDR1 is SGHRS and CDR2 is YFSETQ. The V gene lost 4 bases and the J gene lost 0 bases, with 14 bases spanning the gap. The full variable domain, its missing parts supplied by reference TRBV5-1 and TRBJ2-7, is KAGVTQTPRYLIKTRGQQVTLSCSPISGHRSVSWYQQTPGQGLQFLFEYFSETQRNKGNFPGRFSGRQFSNSRSEMNVSTLELGDSALYLCASSVTSLSSYEQYFGPGTRLTVT.

The chain carries TRBV2 and TRBJ1-2; maybe TRBD1 (6 bases). In germline, CDR1 is SNHLY, CDR2 FYNNEI. V shed 8 bases and J shed 7 bases, with 20 bases lying between them. CDR3 size: 14 residues. The CDR3 DNA sequence: TGTGCCAGCGGGTTCGCAGGGGCCCAGGGTGGCTACACCTTC. Residues: CASGFAGAQGGYTF.

This chain joins TRBV5-1 and TRBJ1-2; D uncertain. Trimming shortened V by 0 bases and J by 4 bases, and 7 bases separated the two germline ends. Germline-derived CDR1 and CDR2 are SGHRS and YFSETQ. The CDR3 spans 13 residues. CDR3 amino acids: CASSLDGLYGYTF. The DNA for the CDR3 is TGCGCCAGCAGCTTGGACGGGCTCTATGGCTACACCTTC.

This chain joins TRBV5-4 and TRBJ2-7; D gene unclear. Germline CDR1 is SGHNT and CDR2 is YYREEE (reference sequence). Trimming left V 0 bases short and J 7 bases short, with 8 bases between. This CDR3 contains 12 residues. The CDR3 here is CASSLVGREQYF. The DNA for the CDR3 is TGTGCCAGCAGCTTGGTAGGCAGGGAGCAGTACTTC.

This clone was counted between two and nine times. V is TRBV11-2 and J is TRBJ2-7, with D hard to call. V was clipped by 5 bases and J by 3 bases, with 8 bases between them. CDR1 and CDR2 (germline): SGHAT, FQNNGV. This CDR3 contains 12 residues. CDR3 amino acids: CASSPQDYEQYF. The CDR3 DNA follows: TGTGCCAGCAGCCCCCAAGACTACGAGCAGTACTTC.

The genes are TRBV2 and TRBJ2-7; D may be TRBD1 or TRBD2 (5 bases each). This CDR3 has 13 amino acids. V was clipped by 6 bases and J by 2 bases, with 11 bases between them. From germline, CDR1 is SNHLY and CDR2 FYNNEI. The CDR3 reads CASSGDRAYEQYF. The CDR3 nucleotides are TGTGCCAGCAGCGGGGACCGAGCCTACGAGCAGTACTTC.

The chain carries TRBV9 and TRBJ2-2; maybe TRBD2 (6 bases). The CDR3 has 15 residues. V was cut by 3 bases and J by 3 bases, with 12 bases left in between. From germline, CDR1 is SGDLS and CDR2 YYNGEE. The CDR3 DNA reads as TGTGCCAGCAGCGGGGCCAGGGAGGACACCGGGGAGCTGTTTTTT. Amino acid sequence: CASSGAREDTGELFF.